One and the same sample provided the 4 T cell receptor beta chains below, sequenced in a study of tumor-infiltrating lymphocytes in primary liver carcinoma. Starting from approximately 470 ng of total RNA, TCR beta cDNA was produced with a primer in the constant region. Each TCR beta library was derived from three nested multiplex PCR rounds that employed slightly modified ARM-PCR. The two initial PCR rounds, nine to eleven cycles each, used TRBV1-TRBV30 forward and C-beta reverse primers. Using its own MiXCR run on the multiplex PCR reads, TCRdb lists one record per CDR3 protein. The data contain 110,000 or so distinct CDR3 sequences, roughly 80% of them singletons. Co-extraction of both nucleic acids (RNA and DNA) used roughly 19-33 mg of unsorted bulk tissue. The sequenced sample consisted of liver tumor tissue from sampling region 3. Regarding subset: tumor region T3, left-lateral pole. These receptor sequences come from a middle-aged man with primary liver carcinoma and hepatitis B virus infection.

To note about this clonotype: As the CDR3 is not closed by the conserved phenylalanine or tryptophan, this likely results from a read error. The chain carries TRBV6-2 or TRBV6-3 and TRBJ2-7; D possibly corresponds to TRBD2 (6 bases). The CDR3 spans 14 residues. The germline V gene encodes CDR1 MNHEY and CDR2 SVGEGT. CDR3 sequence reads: CANKRLQEGYEQYL. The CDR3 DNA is TGTGCCAACAAAAGACTACAGGAGGGCTACGAACAGTACCTC.

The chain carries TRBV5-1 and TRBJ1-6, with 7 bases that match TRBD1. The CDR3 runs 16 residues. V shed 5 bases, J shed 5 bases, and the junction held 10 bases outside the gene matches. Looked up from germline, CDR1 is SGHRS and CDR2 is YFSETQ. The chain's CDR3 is CASSDSPTGHNSPLHF. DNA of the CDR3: TGCGCCAGCAGTGACAGCCCGACAGGGCATAATTCACCCCTCCACTTT.

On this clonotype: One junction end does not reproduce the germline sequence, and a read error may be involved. In nucleotides, the CDR3 is TGTGCCTACAGCGCGGGAGGGCCGAATGAGCAATTCTTC. It specifies CAYSAGGPNEQFF. V is TRBV11-1 and J is TRBJ2-1, with 9 bases matching TRBD2. CDR3 size: 13 residues. Germline V CDR1 and CDR2: SGHAT, FQDESV (reference sequence).

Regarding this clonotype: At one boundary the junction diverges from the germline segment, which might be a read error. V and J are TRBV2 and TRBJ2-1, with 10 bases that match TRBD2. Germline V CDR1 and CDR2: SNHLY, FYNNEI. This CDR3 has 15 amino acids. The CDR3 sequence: CANSEATSGTNEQFF. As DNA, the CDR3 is TGTGCCAACAGTGAAGCAACTAGCGGGACAAATGAGCAGTTCTTC.